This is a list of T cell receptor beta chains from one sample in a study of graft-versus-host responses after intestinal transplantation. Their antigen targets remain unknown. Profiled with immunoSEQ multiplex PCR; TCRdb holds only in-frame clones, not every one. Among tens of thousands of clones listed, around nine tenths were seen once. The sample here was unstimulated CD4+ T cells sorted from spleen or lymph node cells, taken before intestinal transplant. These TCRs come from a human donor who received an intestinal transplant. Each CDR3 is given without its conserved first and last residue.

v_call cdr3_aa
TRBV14 ASSQGRETQY
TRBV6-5 ASRTPGTGAEKLF
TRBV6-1 ASRDRANTGELF
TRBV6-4 ARLHEREYSYEQY
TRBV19 ASSTPIGREPQH
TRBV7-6 ASSPRQGISTDTQY
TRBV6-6 ASRWTGANEKLF
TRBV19 ASSMDRGSYEQY
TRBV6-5 AGARELAGNQPQH
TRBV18 ASSQLLQETQY
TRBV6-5 ASSYTVDSPLH
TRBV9 ASSVGAGGRDTQY
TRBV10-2 ASLQGLAGGQETQY
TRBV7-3 ASSLLAGSGNTIY
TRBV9 ASSVGGDYGYT
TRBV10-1 ASSSGVNQPQH
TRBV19 ASSNPGRNTGELF